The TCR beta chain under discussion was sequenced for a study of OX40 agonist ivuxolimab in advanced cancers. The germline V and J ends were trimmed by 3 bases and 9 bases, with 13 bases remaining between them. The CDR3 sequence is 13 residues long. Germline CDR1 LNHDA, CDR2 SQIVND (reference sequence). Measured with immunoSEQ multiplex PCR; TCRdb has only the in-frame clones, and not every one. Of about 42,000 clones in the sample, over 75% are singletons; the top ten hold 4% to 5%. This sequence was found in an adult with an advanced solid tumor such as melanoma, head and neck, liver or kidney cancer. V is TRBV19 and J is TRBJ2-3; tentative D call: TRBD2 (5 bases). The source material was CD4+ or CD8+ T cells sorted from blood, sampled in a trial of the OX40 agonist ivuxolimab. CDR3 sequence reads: CASSIDREGTQYF. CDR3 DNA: TGTGCCAGTAGTATTGACCGGGAAGGGACGCAGTATTTT.